The clone carrying this T cell receptor beta chain was seen repeatedly, ten times or more. Its matching antigen is unknown. Germline loops: CDR1 DFQATT, CDR2 SNEGSKA (reference sequence). The CDR3 is 15 residues long. The V end was cut by 6 bases, the J end by 5 bases, with 20 bases between. The sample comes from a study of early T cells in non-severe SARS-CoV-2 infection. The study, taken as a whole, reports: Sequences matched to VDJdb favored anti-spike CD8 responses, while private and CD4 specificities were missed.

TCRdb independently ran MiXCR on the 5' RACE reads; one entry per CDR3 protein. The data show around 26,000 distinct CDR3 sequences, roughly 4.4% seen once. Sequences were obtained from whole blood. This clonotype was obtained from an adult who was a healthcare worker with PCR-confirmed SARS-CoV-2 infection or an uninfected control (not recorded which). The chain combines TRBV20-1 with TRBJ2-1; TRBD1 might be the D (6 bases). In nucleotides, the CDR3 is TGCAGTGCCAGGGGCGTGGGGGTCCAAAACAATGAGCAGTTCTTC. Protein sequence: CSARGVGVQNNEQFF.